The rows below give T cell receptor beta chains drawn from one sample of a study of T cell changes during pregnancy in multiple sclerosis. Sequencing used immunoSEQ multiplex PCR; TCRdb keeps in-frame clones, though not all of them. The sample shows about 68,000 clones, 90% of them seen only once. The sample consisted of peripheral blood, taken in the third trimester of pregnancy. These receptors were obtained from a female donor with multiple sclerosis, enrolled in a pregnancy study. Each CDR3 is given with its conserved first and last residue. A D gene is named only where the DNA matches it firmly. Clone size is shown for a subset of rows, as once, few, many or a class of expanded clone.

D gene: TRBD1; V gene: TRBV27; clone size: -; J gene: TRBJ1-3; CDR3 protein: CASSSASGTGVSGNTIYF; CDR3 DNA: TGTGCCAGCAGTTCCGCCTCCGGGACAGGGGTATCTGGAAACACCATATATTTT
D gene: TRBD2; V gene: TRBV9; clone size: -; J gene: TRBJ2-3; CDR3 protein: CASSVGSGIISGTDTQYF; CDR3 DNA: TGTGCCAGCAGCGTAGGAAGCGGGATCATTTCCGGCACAGATACGCAGTATTTT
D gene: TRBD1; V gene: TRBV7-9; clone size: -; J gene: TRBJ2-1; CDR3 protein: CASSFRDRALSEQFF; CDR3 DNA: TGTGCCAGCAGCTTCCGGGACAGGGCCCTTAGTGAGCAGTTCTTC
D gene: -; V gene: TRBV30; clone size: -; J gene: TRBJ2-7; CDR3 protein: CAWKGLSEQYF; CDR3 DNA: TGTGCCTGGAAGGGGTTGTCCGAGCAGTACTTC
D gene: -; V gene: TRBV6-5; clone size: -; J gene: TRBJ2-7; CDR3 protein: CASRPEVTRSSQYF; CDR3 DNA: TGTGCCAGCAGGCCCGAGGTTACCCGATCATCGCAGTACTTC
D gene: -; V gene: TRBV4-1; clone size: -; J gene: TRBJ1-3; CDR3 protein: CASSQDPPGASGNTIYF; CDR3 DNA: TGCGCCAGCAGCCAAGATCCCCCAGGGGCCTCTGGAAACACCATATATTTT
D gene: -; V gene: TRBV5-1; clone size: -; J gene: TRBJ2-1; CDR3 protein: CASKESLDEQFF; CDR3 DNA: TGCGCCAGCAAAGAGTCCCTAGATGAGCAGTTCTTC
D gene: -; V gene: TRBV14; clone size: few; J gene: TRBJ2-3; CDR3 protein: CASSHRSAGLGRTDTQYF; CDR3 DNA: TGTGCCAGCAGCCATCGTTCCGCGGGGCTAGGGCGCACAGATACGCAGTATTTT
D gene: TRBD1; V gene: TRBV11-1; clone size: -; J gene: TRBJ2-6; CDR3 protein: CASGDRGQVGGANVLTF; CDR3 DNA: TGTGCCAGCGGAGACAGGGGGCAAGTTGGTGGGGCCAACGTCCTGACTTTC
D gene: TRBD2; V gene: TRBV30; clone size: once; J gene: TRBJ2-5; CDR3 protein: CARGGGGLETQYF; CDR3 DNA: TGTGCCCGCGGGGGGGGCGGGTTGGAGACCCAGTACTTC
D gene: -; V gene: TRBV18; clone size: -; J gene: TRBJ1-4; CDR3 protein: CASSPPSVSATNEKLFF; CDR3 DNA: TGTGCCAGCTCACCACCTTCAGTTTCTGCAACTAATGAAAAACTGTTTTTT
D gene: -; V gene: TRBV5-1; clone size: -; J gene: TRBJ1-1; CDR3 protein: CASSRGGYPEAFF; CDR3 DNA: TGCGCCAGCAGCCGGGGAGGGTATCCTGAAGCTTTCTTT
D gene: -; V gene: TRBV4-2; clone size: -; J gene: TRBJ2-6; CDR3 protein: CASSLQGGSPFSSGANVLTF; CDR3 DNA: TGTGCCAGCAGCCTGCAGGGCGGTAGCCCCTTTAGCTCTGGGGCCAACGTCCTGACTTTC
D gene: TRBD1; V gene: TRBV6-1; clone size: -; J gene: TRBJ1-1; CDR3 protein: CASRPGTDHTEAFF; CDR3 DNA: TGTGCCAGCAGGCCCGGGACAGACCACACTGAAGCTTTCTTT
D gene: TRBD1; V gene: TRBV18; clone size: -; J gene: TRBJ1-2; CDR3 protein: CASSPTGVSYGYTF; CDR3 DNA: TGTGCCAGCTCACCGACAGGGGTGAGCTATGGCTACACCTTC
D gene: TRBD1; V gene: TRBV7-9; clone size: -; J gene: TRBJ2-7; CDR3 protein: CASSLGDSPYEQYF; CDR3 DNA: TGTGCCAGCAGCTTAGGGGACAGCCCCTACGAGCAGTACTTC
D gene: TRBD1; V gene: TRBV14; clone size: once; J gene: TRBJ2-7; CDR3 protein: CASSPRQGSYEQYF; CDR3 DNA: TGTGCCAGCAGCCCCCGACAGGGGTCCTACGAGCAGTACTTC
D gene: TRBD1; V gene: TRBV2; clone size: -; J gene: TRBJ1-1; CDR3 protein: CASSVSGQGTEAFF; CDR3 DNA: TGTGCCAGCAGTGTGTCCGGACAGGGCACTGAAGCTTTCTTT
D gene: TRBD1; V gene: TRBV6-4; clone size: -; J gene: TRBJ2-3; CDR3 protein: CASSPQGSTDTQYF; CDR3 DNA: TGTGCCAGCAGTCCACAGGGGAGCACAGATACGCAGTATTTT
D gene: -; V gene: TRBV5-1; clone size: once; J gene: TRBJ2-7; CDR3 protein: CASSLSVAYSYEQYF; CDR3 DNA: TGCGCCAGCAGCTTGAGTGTGGCTTACTCCTACGAGCAGTACTTC
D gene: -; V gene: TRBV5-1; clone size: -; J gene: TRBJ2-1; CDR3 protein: CASTHRGGNEQFF; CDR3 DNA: TGCGCCAGCACCCACAGGGGGGGCAATGAGCAGTTCTTC
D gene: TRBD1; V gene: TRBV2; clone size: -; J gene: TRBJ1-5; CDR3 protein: CASRGTVSNQPQHF; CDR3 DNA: TGTGCCAGCAGGGGGACAGTTAGCAATCAGCCCCAGCATTTT
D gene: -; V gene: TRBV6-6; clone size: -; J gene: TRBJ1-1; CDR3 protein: CASSYLTPMNTEAFF; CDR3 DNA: TGTGCCAGCAGTTATTTGACTCCCATGAACACTGAAGCTTTCTTT
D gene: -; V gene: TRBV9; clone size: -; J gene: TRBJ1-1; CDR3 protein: CASSPTGTPSILAEAFF; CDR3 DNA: TGTGCCAGCAGCCCGACCGGGACACCTTCTATTTTGGCTGAAGCTTTCTTT
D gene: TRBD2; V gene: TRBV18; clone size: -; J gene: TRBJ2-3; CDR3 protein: CASSTKLAGGRTDTQYF; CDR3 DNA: TGTGCCAGCTCAACAAAGCTAGCGGGAGGACGCACAGATACGCAGTATTTT
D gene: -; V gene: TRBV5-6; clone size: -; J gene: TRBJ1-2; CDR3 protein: CASKRAGANYGYTF; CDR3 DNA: TGTGCCAGCAAGAGGGCTGGGGCTAACTATGGCTACACCTTC
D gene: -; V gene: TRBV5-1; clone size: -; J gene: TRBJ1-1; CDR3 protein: CASSSLGGANTEAFF; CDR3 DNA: TGCGCCAGCAGCTCCCTGGGGGGGGCTAACACTGAAGCTTTCTTT
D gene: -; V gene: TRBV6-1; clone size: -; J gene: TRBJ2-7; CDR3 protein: CASRIGGQNYEQYF; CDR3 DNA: TGTGCCAGCAGGATTGGTGGACAGAACTACGAGCAGTACTTC
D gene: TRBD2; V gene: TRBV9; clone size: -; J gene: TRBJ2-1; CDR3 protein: CASSVTLAGGYNEQFF; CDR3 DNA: TGTGCCAGCAGCGTTACCCTAGCGGGGGGGTACAATGAGCAGTTCTTC
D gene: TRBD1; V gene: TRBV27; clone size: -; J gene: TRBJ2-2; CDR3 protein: CASSRRDRVTGELFF; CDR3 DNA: TGTGCCAGCAGTCGCCGGGACAGGGTCACCGGGGAGCTGTTTTTT
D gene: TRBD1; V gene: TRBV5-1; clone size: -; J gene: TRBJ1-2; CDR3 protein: CASSLEGGGQSVGGYTF; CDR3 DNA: TGCGCCAGCAGCTTGGAAGGGGGCGGACAGTCCGTAGGAGGCTACACCTTC
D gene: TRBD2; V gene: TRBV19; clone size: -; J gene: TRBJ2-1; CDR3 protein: CASSTRFGGALYNEQFF; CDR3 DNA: TGTGCCAGTAGTACACGATTCGGGGGGGCCCTCTACAATGAGCAGTTCTTC
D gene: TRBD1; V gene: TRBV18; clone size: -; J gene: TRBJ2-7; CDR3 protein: CASSPTGAFHEQYF; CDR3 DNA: TGTGCCAGCTCACCAACAGGGGCCTTCCACGAGCAGTACTTC
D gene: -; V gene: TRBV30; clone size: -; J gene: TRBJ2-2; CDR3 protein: CAWRPLAPGELFF; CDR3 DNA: TGTGCCTGGAGGCCACTAGCTCCCGGGGAGCTGTTTTTT
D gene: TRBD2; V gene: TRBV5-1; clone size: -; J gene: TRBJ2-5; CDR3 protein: CASSLAWTSGKQETQYF; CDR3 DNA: TGCGCCAGCAGCTTGGCGTGGACTAGCGGGAAGCAAGAGACCCAGTACTTC
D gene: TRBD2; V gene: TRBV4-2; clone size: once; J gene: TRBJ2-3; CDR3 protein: CASSLSGGAFDTQYF; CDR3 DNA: TGTGCCAGCAGCCTTAGCGGGGGGGCCTTTGATACGCAGTATTTT
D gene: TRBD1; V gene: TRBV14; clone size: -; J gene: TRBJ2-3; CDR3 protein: CASSRRQGLLTTDTQYF; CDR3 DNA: TGTGCCAGCAGCCGTCGACAGGGCCTTTTGACTACAGATACGCAGTATTTT